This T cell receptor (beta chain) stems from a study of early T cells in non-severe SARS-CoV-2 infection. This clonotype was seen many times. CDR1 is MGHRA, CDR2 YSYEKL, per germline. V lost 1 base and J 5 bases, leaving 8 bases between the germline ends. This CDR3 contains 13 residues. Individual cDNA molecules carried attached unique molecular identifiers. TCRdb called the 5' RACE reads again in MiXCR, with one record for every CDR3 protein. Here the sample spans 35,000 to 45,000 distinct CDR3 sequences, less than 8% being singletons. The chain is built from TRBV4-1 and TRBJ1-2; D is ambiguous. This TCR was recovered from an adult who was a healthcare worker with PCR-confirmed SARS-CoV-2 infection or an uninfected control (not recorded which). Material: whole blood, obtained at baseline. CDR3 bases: TGCGCCAGCAGCCAAGCGTACAGATATGGCTACACCTTC. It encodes CASSQAYRYGYTF.